The present T cell receptor (beta chain) was sequenced within a study of blood T cell repertoires in COVID-19. Study in general: The origin of the acute and convalescent COVID-19 samples was the United States, Italy and Spain. The cDNA or gDNA used as material had been derived from T cells, B-cell-depleted T cells, or PBMCs.

Germline V CDR1 and CDR2: GTSNPN, SVGIG (reference sequence). The ends were cut back, 4 bases at V and 1 base at J, with 11 bases in the middle. The CDR3 runs to 15 residues. Authors' processing steps: Using reference gene primer amplification, nucleated cell counts were estimated. Sequenced by immunoSEQ multiplex PCR; TCRdb stores in-frame clones only, minus some. The V and J calls and clone size are taken from that table; D and trimming were inferred from the DNA. The sample includes under 35,000 clones, more than 70% seen only once; the top ten take around 7%. The chain couples TRBV30 to TRBJ2-6, with D uncertain. Sequenced: peripheral blood. This sequence originates from a human donor in a cohort sampled during active COVID-19. CDR3 residues: CAWKSVGSGANVLTF. CDR3 coding DNA: TGTGCCTGGAAGTCCGTCGGGTCTGGGGCCAACGTCCTGACTTTC.